The next 29 T cell receptor beta chains were all read from a single sample in a study of regulatory T cells in long-lasting Graves disease. iRepertoire HTBI primers and Arm-PCR of CDR3 regions built TCR beta libraries. TCRdb re-called the multiplex PCR reads through MiXCR, storing one row per CDR3 protein. This sample has under 400,000 distinct CDR3 sequences, with around 17% found just once. The time point denotes: newly diagnosed GD, antithyroid drugs for less than 3 months. Extracted PBMC RNA gave rise to the TCR library. These data were likewise used in another study, on T cells in Graves' hyperthyroidism and ophthalmopathy.

This sample comprised peripheral blood mononuclear cells (PBMCs), obtained at new diagnosis, from a patient treated with antithyroid drugs. Receptor source: a man in his forties or fifties with Graves disease.

In its sample, this clonotype was seen many times. This chain links TRBV6-1 with TRBJ2-2, with TRBD2 identical over 15 bases. CDR1 and CDR2 from the germline V gene are MNHNS and SASEGT. CDR3 length equals 18 residues. The V segment lost 5 bases and the J segment 4 bases; nucleotides outside the gene matches: 8. The CDR3 sequence: CASSPGTSGGFGTGELFF. The DNA for the CDR3 is TGTGCCAGCAGTCCAGGGACTAGCGGGGGGTTTGGCACCGGGGAGCTGTTTTTT.

The table lists this clonotype with many counts. J is TRBJ2-3 and V is TRBV6-1, with no clear D. The CDR3 is made up of 13 amino acids. V was clipped by 7 bases and J by 1 base, with 9 bases between them. Germline CDR1 reads MNHNS; CDR2 reads SASEGT. The CDR3 reads CASTPGGTDTQYF. As DNA, the CDR3 is TGTGCCAGCACCCCGGGTGGCACAGATACGCAGTATTTT.

This clonotype has a count of ten or more. The genes are TRBV2 and TRBJ1-5, with D possibly TRBD1 on 5 matching bases. The CDR3 is made up of 13 amino acids. Germline CDR1 and CDR2: SNHLY and FYNNEI. V dropped 10 bases and J dropped 3 bases, with 13 bases sitting between them. The CDR3 region has the DNA TGTGCCACAGGGTCAGGGCCCAATCAGCCCCAGCATTTT. Translated: CATGSGPNQPQHF.

The rearrangement uses TRBV12-3 or TRBV12-4 and TRBJ1-1, with a weak D call TRBD1 (5 bases). The germline V and J ends were trimmed by 0 bases and 5 bases, with 13 bases remaining between them. CDR3 length: 15 residues. CDR3 nucleotide sequence: TGTGCCAGCAGTTTAGCGCGAAGGGGCTGGACTGAAGCTTTCTTT. The encoded protein is CASSLARRGWTEAFF.

The chain is built from TRBV6-1 and TRBJ2-2; a possible D gene is TRBD1 (5 bases). CDR3 size: 14 residues. V gave up 11 bases and J gave up 3 bases, with 16 bases separating them. Per the germline V gene, CDR1 is MNHNS and CDR2 is SASEGT. Here the CDR3 DNA reads TGTGCCTCAGGGCAGGGCGCCTACACCGGGGAGCTGTTTTTT. Translating it yields CASGQGAYTGELFF.

The table lists this clonotype with a count of one. The genes are TRBV19 and TRBJ1-5, with 7 bases lining up with TRBD1. CDR1 is LNHDA, CDR2 SQIVND, per germline (reference sequence). This CDR3 region has 14 residues. The trim removed 5 bases at V and 4 bases at J, leaving 5 bases unmatched. CDR3 in amino acids: CASSPNRGNQPQHF. Here the CDR3 DNA reads TGTGCCAGTAGTCCGAACAGGGGTAATCAGCCCCAGCATTTT.

This clonotype was observed at least ten times. This rearrangement joins TRBV27 to TRBJ1-1; the D is unclear. The CDR3 has 13 amino acids. The germline CDR1 and CDR2 sequences are MNHEY and SMNVEV (reference sequence). Trimming took 0 bases from V and 3 from J, leaving 5 bases between them. The CDR3 DNA sequence: TGTGCCAGCAGTTTATCAGGGTACACTGAAGCTTTCTTT. Its protein product is CASSLSGYTEAFF.

At least ten counts were recorded for this clonotype. The rearrangement joins TRBV20-1 to TRBJ1-6; D possibly corresponds to TRBD1 (5 bases). Germline CDR1 and CDR2: DFQATT and SNEGSKA (reference sequence). The CDR3 covers 16 residues. V was shortened by 0 bases and J by 10 bases, with 19 bases between the two germline ends. CDR3 loop: CSAREPATAQGSPLHF. The CDR3 DNA sequence: TGCAGTGCTAGAGAGCCAGCGACAGCCCAAGGGTCACCCCTCCACTTT.

The rearrangement uses TRBV28 and TRBJ2-1; D is possibly TRBD1 (5 bases). Between the trimmed V and J ends, which lost 4 bases and 7 bases, there was a span of 11 bases. The CDR3 contains 13 residues. Per the germline V gene, CDR1 is MDHEN and CDR2 is SYDVKM. The CDR3 spells CASSSQGPNEQFF. The DNA of the CDR3 is TGTGCCAGCAGTTCCCAGGGCCCTAATGAGCAGTTCTTC. The whole variable domain, remainder taken from reference TRBV28 and TRBJ2-1, is DVKVTQSSRYLVKRTGEKVFLECVQDMDHENMFWYRQDPGLGLRLIYFSYDVKMKEKGDIPEGYSVSREKKERFSLILESASTNQTSMYLCASSSQGPNEQFFGPGTRLTVL.

The chain uses TRBV6-1 and TRBJ2-7; D might be TRBD2 (5 bases). CDR1 is MNHNS and CDR2 is SASEGT in the germline V gene. V gave up 8 bases and J gave up 2 bases, with 16 bases separating them. CDR3 size: 14 residues. CDR3 sequence (DNA): TGTGCCAGCCATCGGGCGGGCCCGACCTACGAGCAGTACTTC. The encoded protein is CASHRAGPTYEQYF.

The chain is built from TRBV25-1 and TRBJ2-1; D possibly corresponds to TRBD1 (5 bases). V lost 3 bases, J lost 10 bases, and 10 bases lay in between. The length of the CDR3 is 12 residues. CDR1 MGHDK and CDR2 SYGVNS come from the germline V gene. CDR3 residues: CASSDRTSEQFF. The CDR3 coding sequence is TGTGCCAGCAGTGATCGGACATCAGAGCAGTTCTTC.

This clonotype turned up a few times. V and J are TRBV30 and TRBJ1-2, with no clear D. Germline V gene lookup returns CDR1 GTSNPN and CDR2 SVGIG (reference sequence). There are 12 residues in the CDR3. V lost 2 bases and J lost 0, with 4 bases in between. The CDR3 region is CAWSQANYGYTF. The CDR3 DNA is TGTGCCTGGAGTCAGGCTAACTATGGCTACACCTTC.

This clonotype showed up just a few times. The chain recombines TRBV7-6 with TRBJ1-4; no clear D. V dropped 1 base and J dropped 10 bases, with 13 bases sitting between them. The CDR3 spans 14 residues. Germline lookup yields CDR1 SGHVS and CDR2 FNYEAQ. The CDR3 DNA follows: TGTGCCAGCAGCTTAGGATCCCCGGGCGGAAAACTGTTTTTT. Its translation is CASSLGSPGGKLFF.

This chain joins TRBV11-2 and TRBJ2-5; 10 nucleotides align to TRBD2. The CDR3 runs 15 residues. The J segment lost 11 bases and the V segment lost 6 bases, leaving 15 bases of the junction unmatched. CDR1 and CDR2 (germline): SGHAT, FQNNGV. CDR3 sequence reads: CASSSLAGEYNEQYF. CDR3 nucleotide sequence: TGTGCCAGCAGTTCTCTAGCGGGGGAATACAATGAGCAGTACTTC. The full variable domain, with the rest looked up from reference TRBV11-2 and TRBJ2-5, is EAGVAQSPRYKIIEKRQSVAFWCNPISGHATLYWYQQILGQGPKLLIQFQNNGVVDDSQLPKDRFSAERLKGVDSTLKIQPAKLEDSAVYLCASSSLAGEYNEQYFGPGTRLLVL.

In its sample, this clonotype was seen a few times. This chain connects TRBV12-3 or TRBV12-4 to TRBJ2-2; 7 nucleotides agree with TRBD1. After removal of 6 bases from V and 7 bases from J, the junction contained 8 bases not matched to a gene. CDR3 length: 14 amino acids. CDR3 protein: CASRVRQGYGELFF. CDR3 DNA sequence: TGTGCCAGCAGAGTAAGACAGGGCTACGGGGAGCTGTTTTTT.

This clonotype was recorded many times. The J gene is TRBJ2-2, the V gene TRBV6-1; D is uncertain. Germline-derived CDR1 and CDR2 are MNHNS and SASEGT. CDR3 length: 16 amino acids. Trimming stripped 3 bases from V and 6 bases from J, with 17 bases between. The CDR3 DNA sequence: TGTGCCAGCAGTGATTTGGGATTTCCGAGGTCCGGGGAGCTGTTTTTT. This codes for CASSDLGFPRSGELFF.

This clonotype was counted only a few times. The chain recombines TRBV6-2 or TRBV6-3 with TRBJ2-5; 9 bases line up with TRBD1. This CDR3 spans 15 amino acids. CDR1 MNHEY and CDR2 SVGEGT come from the germline V gene. Trimming at V came to 6 bases and at J to 5 bases, leaving 10 bases not matched to a gene. The CDR3 region is CASSSPGTGKETQYF. CDR3 in DNA: TGTGCCAGCAGCTCACCCGGGACAGGGAAGGAGACCCAGTACTTC.

Notes on this clonotype: Just one base apart from a much larger clone, this may be a read error. V and J are TRBV9 and TRBJ1-2; 7 bases map to TRBD1. Germline CDR1 reads SGDLS; CDR2 reads YYNGEE. The CDR3 has 14 residues. CDR3 DNA sequence: TGTGCCAGCAGCGAAACAGGGGCTAACTATGGCTACGCCTTC. It codes for CASSETGANYGYAF. Looking up the rest from reference TRBV9 and TRBJ1-2 gives the full variable domain: DSGVTQTPKHLITATGQRVTLRCSPRSGDLSVYWYQQSLDQGLQFLIQYYNGEERAKGNILERFSAQQFPDLHSELNLSSLELGDSALYFCASSETGANYGYAFGSGTRLTVV.

With respect to this clonotype: A single base separates this from a much larger clone, so it may be a read error. The J gene is TRBJ1-4, the V gene TRBV7-2; D may be TRBD1 (6 bases). The CDR3 length is 14 residues. Germline assignment: CDR1 SGHTA and CDR2 FQGNSA. The CDR3 sequence is CASSEQGWTEILFF. CDR3 coding DNA: TGTGCCAGCAGCGAACAGGGTTGGACTGAAATACTGTTTTTT. Based on the CDR3 plus reference TRBV7-2 and TRBJ1-4, the full variable domain is GAGVSQSPSNKVTEKGKDVELRCDPISGHTALYWYRQSLGQGLEFLIYFQGNSAPDKSGLPSDRFSAERTGGSVSTLTIQRTQQEDSAVYLCASSEQGWTEILFFGSGTQLSVL.

In this sample, this clonotype turned up many times. V is TRBV3-1 and J is TRBJ2-1; D perhaps matches TRBD2 (6 bases). V dropped 0 bases and J dropped 8 bases, with 14 bases sitting between them. The germline CDR1 and CDR2 sequences are LGHDT and YNNKEL (reference sequence). This CDR3 spans 15 amino acids. CDR3 nucleotide sequence: TGTGCCAGCAGCCAAGATTCTAGCGTCTCCTATGAGCAGTTCTTC. Protein product: CASSQDSSVSYEQFF.

This clonotype was recorded many times. The V and J genes are TRBV20-1 and TRBJ2-7; D is perhaps TRBD2 (7 bases). V lost 0 bases and J 0 bases, leaving 9 bases between the germline ends. The CDR3 is 14 residues long. Germline assignment: CDR1 DFQATT and CDR2 SNEGSKA (reference sequence). In nucleotides, the CDR3 is TGCAGTGCTAGAGAGGGGGGGCCCTCCTACGAGCAGTACTTC. It yields the protein CSAREGGPSYEQYF.

This clonotype occurred a few times. The chain combines TRBV19 with TRBJ2-5, with D unclear. The germline V gene encodes CDR1 LNHDA and CDR2 SQIVND (reference sequence). The CDR3 consists of 13 residues. The V gene lost 4 bases and the J gene lost 0 bases, with 6 bases spanning the gap. CDR3 coding DNA: TGTGCCAGTAGTACCACGTACCAAGAGACCCAGTACTTC. Translated: CASSTTYQETQYF.

Many counts were recorded for this clonotype. This sequence joins TRBV18 and TRBJ1-2; tentative D call: TRBD1 (6 bases). The CDR3 runs 14 residues. Germline V gives CDR1 KGHSH, CDR2 LQKENI. V lost 5 bases and J lost 4, with 14 bases in between. The CDR3 coding sequence is TGTGCCAGCTCAGCGCAGGACAGTATCTATGGCTACACCTTC. Translation gives CASSAQDSIYGYTF.

This clonotype was counted at least ten times. The chain carries TRBV5-6 and TRBJ2-5; D perhaps matches TRBD2 (6 bases). Per the germline V gene, CDR1 is SGHDT and CDR2 is YYEEEE. The V and J ends lost 3 bases and 4 bases respectively, with 13 bases between them. The CDR3 sequence is 14 residues long. The chain's CDR3 is CASSSVRGGETQYF. The CDR3 region has the DNA TGTGCCAGCAGCTCCGTACGGGGAGGAGAGACCCAGTACTTC.

As concerns this clonotype: With a much larger clone just one base away, this may be a read error. This chain uses TRBV29-1 with TRBJ2-1, with TRBD1 matching over 8 bases. The CDR3 is made up of 12 amino acids. V lost 7 bases, J lost 13 bases, and 12 bases stayed unmatched. Per germline, CDR1 SQVTM and CDR2 ANQGSEA. The CDR3 region has the DNA TGCAGCGCGCGCTCAGGGGGCGAGACCCAGTTCTTC. It encodes CSARSGGETQFF.

This clonotype was detected only a few times. The genes are TRBV5-1 and TRBJ2-1, with TRBD1 matching 9 bases. V lost 5 bases and J lost 0; bases outside the gene matches: 3. Germline V gene data show CDR1 as SGHRS and CDR2 as YFSETQ. The CDR3 runs 15 residues. CDR3 loop: CASSRDRVSYNEQFF. The CDR3 DNA sequence: TGCGCCAGCAGTAGGGACAGGGTCTCCTACAATGAGCAGTTCTTC.

This chain's CDR3 is CASSPSRSPLHF. The CDR3 DNA reads as TGTGCCAGCAGCCCTTCCCGTTCACCCCTCCACTTT. The V call is TRBV7-9, the J call TRBJ1-6; D is undetermined. The V and J ends lost 5 bases and 9 bases respectively, with 8 bases between them. The CDR3 runs 12 residues. Looked up from germline, CDR1 is SEHNR and CDR2 is FQNEAQ (reference sequence).

The chain combines TRBV10-1 with TRBJ2-7; TRBD1 aligns across 7 bases. This CDR3 has 14 amino acids. V gave up 6 bases and J gave up 5 bases; unmatched junction bases: 10. CDR1 is WNHNN, CDR2 SYGVQD, per germline (reference sequence). The DNA for the CDR3 is TGCGCCAGCAGCGGAACAGGGGCCCCGGACGAGCAGTACTTC. Translated: CASSGTGAPDEQYF.

This clonotype was counted at least ten times. The chain combines TRBV28 with TRBJ1-2, with D possibly being TRBD1 (6 bases). Germline CDR1 MDHEN, CDR2 SYDVKM. Between the trimmed V and J ends, which lost 6 bases and 4 bases, there was a span of 18 bases. The CDR3 loop spans 15 amino acids. The CDR3 here is CASRLAGTTRYGYTF. In nucleotides, the CDR3 is TGTGCCAGCAGGCTCGCCGGGACAACCCGCTATGGCTACACCTTC.